This record covers a single TCR beta chain. The antigen remains unidentified. Both 60 Vbeta primers and 13 Jbeta primers went into the PCR. Measured with immunoSEQ multiplex PCR; TCRdb has only the in-frame clones, and not every one. Among under 130,000 clones listed, over 60% were seen once. These data come from a study of cytomegalovirus exposure and HLA in healthy donors. At the level of the study: Earlier findings included 117 million unique TCR beta sequences obtained from about 179 million T cells.

Overall study results and limits: Researchers counted approximately 160 TCR beta chains as cytomegalovirus-associated. Information on immune exposure was restricted to one variable (CMV serostatus). Association with HLA alleles at 0.05 false discovery rate was found for around 17,000 TCR beta sequences in a later analysis.

This clonotype originated in a man aged 35 to 55 in good health and CMV-seropositive. Input material: PBMCs.

The CDR3 nucleotides read TGTGCCAGCATGGCGGGAGGTTACAATGAGCAGTTCTTC. Protein product: CASMAGGYNEQFF. The chain has TRBV11-1 and TRBJ2-1; 8 nucleotides match TRBD2. This CDR3 spans 13 amino acids. Unmatched junction bases numbered 3, after V lost 7 bases and J lost 4 bases. Germline V gene lookup returns CDR1 SGHAT and CDR2 FQDESV (reference sequence).